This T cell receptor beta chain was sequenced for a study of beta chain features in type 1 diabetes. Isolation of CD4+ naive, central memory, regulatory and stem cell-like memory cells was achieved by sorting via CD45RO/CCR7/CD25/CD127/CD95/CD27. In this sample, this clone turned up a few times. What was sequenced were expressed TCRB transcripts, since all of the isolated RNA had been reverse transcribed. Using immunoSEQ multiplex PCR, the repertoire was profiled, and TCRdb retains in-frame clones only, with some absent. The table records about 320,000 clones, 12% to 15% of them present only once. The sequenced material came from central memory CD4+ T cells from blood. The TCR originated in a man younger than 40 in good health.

The CDR3 bases are TGTGCCAGCAGCCCCCGGACAGGGGCGGGGGGGGATACGCAGTATTTT. This translates into CASSPRTGAGGDTQYF. This chain uses TRBV7-2 with TRBJ2-3; D may match TRBD1 or TRBD2 (9 bases each). This CDR3 contains 16 residues. With 5 bases removed from V and 6 bases from J, the gap between germline ends came to 21 bases. Germline V lookup: CDR1 SGHTA, CDR2 FQGNSA.